A single sample gave rise to the 21 T cell receptor beta chains below, sequenced in a study of blood T cells in healthy people across ages. Primers used in a second PCR of roughly 6 to 11 cycles were a sample-barcoded 5' primer and a J-beta primer mix. TCRdb re-analysed the 5' RACE reads in MiXCR, keeping a single row per CDR3 protein. The sample includes 910,000 or so distinct CDR3 sequences, roughly 51% of them seen just once. Source material: blood. The receptors were sampled from a woman between 55 and 75 years old in good health.

V and J are TRBV4-1 and TRBJ1-2; the D gene is possibly TRBD1 (5 bases). The germline V and J ends were trimmed by 0 bases and 1 base, with 12 bases remaining between them. CDR1 and CDR2 from the germline V gene are MGHRA and YSYEKL. CDR3 length equals 16 residues. The DNA for the CDR3 is TGCGCCAGCAGCCAAGACGGGGGGAACCTTAACTATGGCTACACCTTC. It specifies CASSQDGGNLNYGYTF.

This clonotype was counted at least ten times. The CDR3 spells CASSYWTANEKLFF. DNA of the CDR3: TGTGCCAGCAGTTACTGGACAGCAAATGAAAAACTGTTTTTT. The chain carries TRBV6-5 and TRBJ1-4; TRBD1 might be the D (6 bases). The CDR3 is 14 amino acids. V lost 1 base, J lost 5 bases, and 8 bases lay in between. Germline assignment: CDR1 MNHEY and CDR2 SVGAGI.

V is TRBV5-1 and J is TRBJ1-4; 8 bases line up with TRBD1. CDR3 size: 15 residues. Per the germline V gene, CDR1 is SGHRS and CDR2 is YFSETQ. V lost 1 base and J lost 7; bases outside the gene matches: 6. CDR3 sequence reads: CASSLYGDRSEKLFF. DNA of the CDR3: TGCGCCAGCAGCTTGTACGGGGACAGGTCTGAAAAACTGTTTTTT.

J is TRBJ2-1 and V is TRBV20-1; a possible D gene is TRBD2 (5 bases). The germline CDR1 and CDR2 sequences are DFQATT and SNEGSKA (reference sequence). This CDR3 region has 13 residues. V lost 1 base, J lost 2 bases, and 6 bases lay in between. The DNA for the CDR3 is TGCAGTGCTAGAGGTAGCGCCTACAATGAGCAGTTCTTC. Encoded protein: CSARGSAYNEQFF.

This clonotype has a handful of counts. The V gene is TRBV20-1, the J gene TRBJ2-7; TRBD1 or TRBD2 may be the D gene (5 bases each). The V end lost 2 bases, the J end lost 2 bases, and 10 bases lay between the germline ends. The CDR3 consists of 13 residues. Germline V CDR1 and CDR2: DFQATT, SNEGSKA (reference sequence). Here the CDR3 reads CSARTGPTYEQYF. The CDR3 DNA reads TGCAGTGCTAGAACGGGACCCACCTACGAGCAGTACTTC.

The V call is TRBV7-9, the J call TRBJ2-1, with TRBD1 matching over 10 bases. CDR3 length: 16 residues. The germline gives CDR1 SEHNR, CDR2 FQNEAQ (reference sequence). V lost 5 bases and J lost 8; bases outside the gene matches: 12. The CDR3 DNA reads TGTGCCAGCAGCCACCTCGGGACAGGGGATAGGGATGAGCAGTTCTTC. This translates into CASSHLGTGDRDEQFF.

This clonotype was counted only a few times. V and J are TRBV27 and TRBJ2-5; tentatively, D is TRBD1 or TRBD2 (5 bases each). Germline V gene data show CDR1 as MNHEY and CDR2 as SMNVEV (reference sequence). Deletions cut 4 bases from V and 2 bases from J, with 14 bases between. The CDR3 contains 15 residues. The CDR3 here is CASSSGREWQETQYF. The CDR3 nucleotides read TGTGCCAGCAGTTCTGGCAGGGAGTGGCAAGAGACCCAGTACTTC.

The rearrangement links TRBV7-9 to TRBJ2-6; D not certain. Trimming stripped 8 bases from V and 0 bases from J, with 14 bases between. The CDR3 is made up of 16 amino acids. Germline V CDR1 and CDR2: SEHNR, FQNEAQ (reference sequence). CDR3 coding DNA: TGTGCCAGCGGCTCCCATGCGAGCTCTGGGGCCAACGTCCTGACTTTC. It is translated as CASGSHASSGANVLTF. The complete variable domain, with remaining parts taken from reference TRBV7-9 and TRBJ2-6, reads DTGVSQNPRHKITKRGQNVTFRCDPISEHNRLYWYRQTLGQGPEFLTYFQNEAQLEKSRLLSDRFSAERPKGSFSTLEIQRTEQGDSAMYLCASGSHASSGANVLTFGAGSRLTVL.

The rearrangement joins TRBV29-1 to TRBJ2-5, with D perhaps matching TRBD1 (6 bases). This CDR3 contains 17 residues. V shed 4 bases and J shed 0 bases, with 21 bases lying between them. Germline assignment: CDR1 SQVTM and CDR2 ANQGSEA. Here the CDR3 DNA reads TGCAGCGTTGTAGACCCCCAGGGGCCAATATACCAAGAGACCCAGTACTTC. Translation: CSVVDPQGPIYQETQYF.

This clonotype showed up just a few times. This chain links TRBV7-6 with TRBJ2-5; 7 nucleotides agree with TRBD1. In germline, CDR1 is SGHVS, CDR2 FNYEAQ. J lost 6 bases, V lost 2 bases, and 9 bases had no gene match. The CDR3 is 15 amino acids. CDR3 DNA: TGTGCCAGCAGCTTAAGAGAGGGGGCAGAACAGACCCAGTACTTC. This sequence encodes CASSLREGAEQTQYF.

This clonotype has more than one count but fewer than ten. The genes are TRBV6-1 and TRBJ2-5; D is perhaps TRBD1 or TRBD2 (5 bases each). The germline CDR1 and CDR2 sequences are MNHNS and SASEGT. The CDR3 runs to 16 residues. The germline V and J ends were trimmed by 4 bases and 4 bases, with 19 bases remaining between them. The chain's CDR3 is CASSGPGPSVTETQYF. In nucleotides, the CDR3 is TGTGCCAGCAGTGGACCGGGACCTAGTGTAACAGAGACCCAGTACTTC.

This clonotype was counted between two and nine times. V gene TRBV11-2 combines with J gene TRBJ2-4; TRBD2 agrees at 13 bases. CDR1 and CDR2 (germline): SGHAT, FQNNGV. The CDR3 runs to 17 residues. V dropped 6 bases and J dropped 0; count of bases not matched to a gene: 5. The CDR3 protein is CASRGLAGKLAKNIQYF. CDR3 in DNA: TGTGCCAGCAGGGGACTAGCGGGAAAACTAGCCAAAAACATTCAGTACTTC. Full variable domain (remainder filled in from reference TRBV11-2 and TRBJ2-4): EAGVAQSPRYKIIEKRQSVAFWCNPISGHATLYWYQQILGQGPKLLIQFQNNGVVDDSQLPKDRFSAERLKGVDSTLKIQPAKLEDSAVYLCASRGLAGKLAKNIQYFGAGTRLSVL.

The gene calls are TRBV7-3 and TRBJ2-1, with D maybe TRBD2 (5 bases). The CDR3 loop spans 15 amino acids. V shed 5 bases and J shed 4 bases, with 15 bases lying between them. Germline V CDR1 and CDR2: SGHTA, FQGTGA. The CDR3 nucleotides read TGTGCCAGCAGCCCACCTGGCGGGTCATACAATGAGCAGTTCTTC. This sequence encodes CASSPPGGSYNEQFF.

This rearrangement joins TRBV7-9 to TRBJ2-7, with D perhaps matching TRBD1 (6 bases). Germline assignment: CDR1 SEHNR and CDR2 FQNEAQ (reference sequence). CDR3 length: 14 amino acids. Trimming cost V 5 bases and J 3 bases, with 14 bases left between them. The CDR3 reads CASSTGQSFYEQYF. CDR3 DNA sequence: TGTGCCAGCAGCACCGGACAGAGCTTCTACGAGCAGTACTTC.

This clonotype was observed a handful of times. The chain is built from TRBV3-1 and TRBJ1-2; D perhaps matches TRBD1 (5 bases). The CDR3 sequence is 14 residues long. CDR1 and CDR2 from the germline V gene are LGHDT and YNNKEL (reference sequence). V was trimmed by 4 bases and J by 2 bases, leaving 11 bases between them. CDR3 sequence (DNA): TGTGCCAGCAGCCTACGACAGTTCAACTATGGCTACACCTTC. The encoded protein is CASSLRQFNYGYTF.

This clonotype was counted a few times. The chain uses TRBV28 and TRBJ1-5, with a possible D match to TRBD1 (5 bases). The CDR3 loop spans 14 amino acids. Germline CDR1 MDHEN, CDR2 SYDVKM. Trimming stripped 2 bases from V and 10 bases from J, with 15 bases between. CDR3 sequence: CASSLPPGQKPQHF. In nucleotides, the CDR3 is TGTGCCAGCAGTTTACCTCCTGGACAAAAACCCCAGCATTTT.

The chain is built from TRBV7-4 and TRBJ2-4; tentative D call: TRBD1 (6 bases). The assigned J gene may be wrong: the sequence end matches TRBJ2-7 better. CDR3 length: 15 residues. Germline V gene lookup returns CDR1 SGHVT and CDR2 SQSDAQ. The CDR3 sequence: CASSYRHRVSYEQYF. CDR3 sequence (DNA): TGTGCCAGCAGCTATAGACACAGGGTATCCTACGAGCAGTACTTC.

The gene calls are TRBV28 and TRBJ1-6, with D perhaps matching TRBD1 (5 bases). CDR3 length: 15 amino acids. V lost 4 bases and J 9 bases, leaving 16 bases between the germline ends. CDR1 MDHEN and CDR2 SYDVKM come from the germline V gene. The CDR3 loop reads CASSSGGGITSPLHF. CDR3 nucleotides: TGTGCCAGCAGTTCCGGGGGTGGGATTACTTCACCCCTCCACTTT.

The CDR3 here is CASSLLPDEQFF. The CDR3 DNA sequence: TGTGCCAGCAGTTTATTACCGGATGAGCAGTTCTTC. The rearrangement joins TRBV27 to TRBJ2-1; D is ambiguous. CDR3 length: 12 amino acids. Between the trimmed V and J ends, which lost 1 base and 8 bases, there was a span of 6 bases. CDR1 is MNHEY, CDR2 SMNVEV, per germline (reference sequence).

This clonotype came up a few times. The chain has TRBV20-1 and TRBJ2-4; D possibly corresponds to TRBD1 (5 bases). Germline V gives CDR1 DFQATT, CDR2 SNEGSKA (reference sequence). Trimming removed 6 bases from V and 1 base from J, with 13 bases in between. This CDR3 contains 14 residues. The CDR3 DNA follows: TGCAGTGCCCACAGGCGTGGGGCCAAAAACATTCAGTACTTC. Its protein is CSAHRRGAKNIQYF.

This clonotype appeared many times. The gene calls are TRBV4-3 and TRBJ2-7, with D perhaps TRBD1 (6 bases). Trimming took 5 bases from V and 2 from J, leaving 10 bases between them. Per the germline V gene, CDR1 is LGHNA and CDR2 is YSLEER. This CDR3 has 13 amino acids. The CDR3 region has the DNA TGCGCCAGCAGCTGGGACACCACCTACGAGCAGTACTTC. This gives the protein CASSWDTTYEQYF.